A single sample is the source of the 20 T cell receptor beta chains below, sequenced in a study of cytomegalovirus exposure and HLA in healthy donors (dated by TCRdb to 2015 to 2018). The library was built by means of the immunoSEQ multiplex PCR assay. A mixture of 60 forward primers for TCR Vbeta segments and 13 reverse primers for TCR Jbeta segments was used in the multiplex PCR. In its TCRdb copy, this immuneACCESS table keeps in-frame sequences only and misses some clones. Where compared with another copy, unresolved V genes explain less than half of these, and the others have no known cause. This sample has about 130,000 clones in its table, and 75% to 85% of those were observed once. 0.95% to 1.5% of the sample belongs to the ten largest clones. The specimen was PBMCs. The receptors originated from a girl aged 2 to 10 in good health and CMV-seronegative.

With regard to this clone: The sample carries other DNA sequences with the same CDR3. The gene calls are TRBV5-1 and TRBJ2-7; 8 nucleotides match TRBD2. The germline V gene has CDR1 SGHRS and CDR2 YFSETQ. This CDR3 spans 15 amino acids. After removal of 0 bases from V and 2 bases from J, the junction contained 4 bases not matched to a gene. This chain's CDR3 is CASSLGAGGAYEQYF. The DNA for the CDR3 is TGCGCCAGCAGCTTGGGGGCGGGAGGCGCCTACGAGCAGTACTTC. The complete variable domain, with remaining parts taken from reference TRBV5-1 and TRBJ2-7, reads KAGVTQTPRYLIKTRGQQVTLSCSPISGHRSVSWYQQTPGQGLQFLFEYFSETQRNKGNFPGRFSGRQFSNSRSEMNVSTLELGDSALYLCASSLGAGGAYEQYFGPGTRLTVT.

This chain uses TRBV6-4 with TRBJ1-1; 7 nucleotides line up with TRBD1. This CDR3 is built from 13 residues. CDR1 MRHNA and CDR2 SNTAGT come from the germline V gene. After removal of 3 bases from V and 4 bases from J, the junction contained 2 bases not matched to a gene. CDR3 sequence (DNA): TGTGCCAGCAGTGAAGCAGGGGGCACTGAAGCTTTCTTT. This sequence encodes CASSEAGGTEAFF.

CDR3 in DNA: TGTGCCAGCAGCTTAGCGCTAGCGGGAACCTACAATGAGCAGTTCTTC. Protein sequence: CASSLALAGTYNEQFF. This sequence joins TRBV7-9 and TRBJ2-1; TRBD2 aligns across 9 bases. The CDR3 length is 16 residues. Germline-derived CDR1 and CDR2 are SEHNR and FQNEAQ (reference sequence). After removal of 0 bases from V and 2 bases from J, the junction contained 2 bases not matched to a gene.

The chain links TRBV18 to TRBJ2-1, with 7 nucleotides matching TRBD1. Germline V CDR1 and CDR2: KGHSH, LQKENI. This CDR3 is 13 amino acids long. The J segment lost 6 bases and the V segment lost 3 bases, leaving 2 bases of the junction unmatched. CDR3 residues: CASSPNRGNEQFF. In DNA form, the CDR3 reads TGTGCCAGCTCACCGAACAGGGGCAATGAGCAGTTCTTC.

The chain employs TRBV4-2 and TRBJ2-7; 9 bases match TRBD1. Germline CDR1 and CDR2: LGHNA and YNFKEQ. The junction had 10 bases not matched to a gene; V was cut back by 1 base and J by 9 bases. This CDR3 has 15 residues. CDR3 in DNA: TGTGCCAGCAGCCAAGGAGGGACAGGGTGGGTAGGGCAGTACTTC. Its translation: CASSQGGTGWVGQYF.

The chain combines TRBV7-9 with TRBJ1-2; possible D gene TRBD1, 6 bases. The CDR3 totals 14 residues. V gave up 5 bases and J gave up 5 bases, with 15 bases separating them. Germline V gene data show CDR1 as SEHNR and CDR2 as FQNEAQ (reference sequence). This CDR3 reads CASSPETGFYGYTF. For the CDR3, the DNA is TGTGCCAGCAGCCCGGAGACAGGTTTTTATGGCTACACCTTC.

This clone was seen only once. The chain employs TRBV6-5 and TRBJ2-7; 9 bases map to TRBD1. The CDR3 spans 15 residues. Germline CDR1 reads MNHEY; CDR2 reads SVGAGI. V lost 5 bases and J lost 5; bases outside the gene matches: 10. CDR3: CASSARGQGVNEQYF. The CDR3 DNA reads TGTGCCAGCAGTGCGCGGGGACAGGGTGTCAACGAGCAGTACTTC.

The gene calls are TRBV19 and TRBJ1-2; 9 bases map to TRBD1. Trimming cost V 4 bases and J 8 bases; bases outside gene matches: 14. Germline values: CDR1 LNHDA, CDR2 SQIVND (reference sequence). This CDR3 is 16 amino acids long. The CDR3: CASSTISGTGTAGYTF. The DNA for the CDR3 is TGTGCCAGTAGTACGATTTCCGGGACAGGGACCGCCGGCTACACCTTC.

The chain combines TRBV30 with TRBJ1-4; D gene ambiguous. Germline assignment: CDR1 GTSNPN and CDR2 SVGIG (reference sequence). V lost 0 bases and J 7 bases, leaving 12 bases between the germline ends. The CDR3 totals 14 residues. This CDR3 reads CAWSVSLLGEKLFF. The DNA of the CDR3 is TGTGCCTGGAGTGTAAGTCTTCTAGGTGAAAAACTGTTTTTT.

The chain couples TRBV5-6 to TRBJ2-7, with 8 bases that match TRBD2. The germline V gene has CDR1 SGHDT and CDR2 YYEEEE. This CDR3 has 15 residues. With V trimmed by 6 bases and J by 1 base, 9 bases remained unmatched. CDR3 residues: CASNRIGGGSYEQYF. The CDR3 nucleotides are TGTGCCAGCAACCGGATCGGGGGGGGATCCTACGAGCAGTACTTC.

The V gene is TRBV2, the J gene TRBJ2-7; 7 bases are shared with TRBD1. CDR3 length: 12 residues. From germline, CDR1 is SNHLY and CDR2 FYNNEI. V gave up 5 bases and J gave up 4 bases; unmatched junction bases: 2. The chain's CDR3 is CASSIQGYEQYF. The CDR3 DNA is TGTGCCAGCAGTATACAGGGGTACGAGCAGTACTTC. Full variable domain (remainder filled in from reference TRBV2 and TRBJ2-7): EPEVTQTPSHQVTQMGQEVILRCVPISNHLYFYWYRQILGQKVEFLVSFYNNEISEKSEIFDDQFSVERPDGSNFTLKIRSTKLEDSAMYFCASSIQGYEQYFGPGTRLTVT.

This clone has just a few counts. The chain has TRBV27 and TRBJ2-1; D gene uncertain. Germline CDR1 is MNHEY and CDR2 is SMNVEV (reference sequence). V was pared by 3 bases and J by 7 bases, with 25 bases between. The CDR3 extends over 18 amino acids. The CDR3 spells CASSFPYLGGVHRNEQFF. CDR3 bases: TGTGCCAGCAGTTTCCCCTATCTAGGTGGAGTACATCGGAATGAGCAGTTCTTC.

The genes are TRBV7-3 and TRBJ2-2, with a tentative D call TRBD1 (6 bases). Germline CDR1 reads SGHTA; CDR2 reads FQGTGA. The CDR3 covers 15 residues. Trimming took 2 bases from V and 8 from J, leaving 15 bases between them. The CDR3 here is CASSLQGPRSGELFF. In DNA, the CDR3 is TGTGCCAGCAGCTTACAGGGGCCCCGTTCTGGGGAGCTGTTTTTT.

The V gene is TRBV9, the J gene TRBJ1-1, with a possible D match to TRBD1 (6 bases). CDR3 length equals 15 residues. Between the trimmed V and J ends, which lost 0 bases and 4 bases, there was a span of 13 bases. Looked up from germline, CDR1 is SGDLS and CDR2 is YYNGEE. Here the CDR3 DNA reads TGTGCCAGCAGCGTAGATGGGGGCCCCGGCACTGAAGCTTTCTTT. It translates to CASSVDGGPGTEAFF.

As concerns this clone: One end of the junction fails to match germline, which may point to a read error. The CDR3 DNA follows: TGCGCCAGCAGCCAAGAGCAGCTGGGCCAAGCGACCCAGTACTTC. Translating it yields CASSQEQLGQATQYF. The chain uses TRBV4-1 and TRBJ2-5; D ambiguous. The length of the CDR3 is 15 residues. Germline lookup yields CDR1 MGHRA and CDR2 YSYEKL.

The chain combines TRBV30 with TRBJ1-2; D gene uncertain. V lost 2 bases, J lost 2 bases, and 12 bases lay in between. The CDR3 extends over 14 amino acids. The germline V gene has CDR1 GTSNPN and CDR2 SVGIG (reference sequence). Written as DNA, the CDR3 is TGTGCCTGGAGTCCCCAGGTGACCAACTATGGCTACACCTTC. Protein: CAWSPQVTNYGYTF.

This clone was recorded once. The chain recombines TRBV4-3 with TRBJ2-2; 9 nucleotides line up with TRBD1. The V gene end was trimmed by 1 base and the J gene end by 4 bases; junction bases not matched to a gene: 4. The length of the CDR3 is 16 residues. The germline V gene encodes CDR1 LGHNA and CDR2 YSLEER. The CDR3 is CASSQAGTGITGELFF. DNA of the CDR3: TGCGCCAGCAGCCAAGCCGGGACAGGGATCACCGGGGAGCTGTTTTTT.

This clone was seen just once. V gene TRBV5-1 combines with J gene TRBJ1-5; 8 bases agree with TRBD1. V shed 4 bases and J 5 bases; nucleotides not matched to a gene: 5. The germline CDR1 and CDR2 sequences are SGHRS and YFSETQ. CDR3 length: 14 residues. CDR3 residues: CASSAGQGDQPQHF. CDR3 coding DNA: TGCGCCAGCAGCGCTGGACAGGGAGATCAGCCCCAGCATTTT.

J is TRBJ1-6 and V is TRBV18, with D possibly TRBD1 on 5 matching bases. Per germline, CDR1 KGHSH and CDR2 LQKENI. This CDR3 is built from 14 residues. V lost 5 bases and J lost 8, with 13 bases in between. The chain's CDR3 is CASSTTGLDSPLHF. The CDR3 DNA sequence: TGTGCCAGCTCAACGACGGGACTCGATTCACCCCTCCACTTT.

Only a few counts were recorded for this clone. This chain joins TRBV7-9 and TRBJ1-1, with 7 bases aligning to TRBD1. The CDR3 loop spans 15 amino acids. CDR1 SEHNR and CDR2 FQNEAQ come from the germline V gene (reference sequence). Trimming took 5 bases from V and 5 from J; bases not matched to a gene: 11. The CDR3 DNA is TGTGCCAGCAGCCCCTCGACAGGGATAGGAACTGAAGCTTTCTTT. Its translation is CASSPSTGIGTEAFF.